Below, 27 T cell receptor beta chains from the same sample are listed, as sequenced in a study of blood T cell repertoires in COVID-19. Libraries were prepared by immunoSEQ multiplex PCR; TCRdb keeps only in-frame clonotypes and omits some of them. The sample contains 85,000 to 130,000 clones, 70% to 80% of which appear only once. The sequenced sample consisted of peripheral blood. The receptors originated from a human donor with acute or convalescent COVID-19. The donor label of this sample is uncertain.

This clone appeared a few times. V and J are TRBV11-2 and TRBJ2-3; no clear D gene. The CDR3 has 12 amino acids. In germline, CDR1 is SGHAT, CDR2 FQNNGV. V gave up 1 base and J gave up 10 bases, with 9 bases separating them. The CDR3 spells CASSLGAGAQYF. The CDR3 region has the DNA TGTGCCAGCAGCTTAGGAGCCGGTGCGCAGTATTTT.

The chain employs TRBV27 and TRBJ2-7; 9 bases are shared with TRBD1. The germline V gene has CDR1 MNHEY and CDR2 SMNVEV (reference sequence). With 5 bases clipped from V and 2 bases from J, the junction kept 4 bases outside the gene matches. This CDR3 has 14 residues. The CDR3 DNA is TGTGCCAGCAGTGGACAGGGGCCGACCTACGAGCAGTACTTC. Amino acid sequence: CASSGQGPTYEQYF.

V and J are TRBV10-1 and TRBJ1-6; D ambiguous. With 6 bases removed from V and 9 bases from J, the gap between germline ends came to 9 bases. The CDR3 contains 12 residues. Germline lookup yields CDR1 WNHNN and CDR2 SYGVQD (reference sequence). The DNA for the CDR3 is TGCGCCAGCAGCACCGACTTTTCACCCCTCCACTTT. This gives the protein CASSTDFSPLHF.

J is TRBJ2-2 and V is TRBV5-1; the match to TRBD1 covers 10 bases. Trimming at V came to 2 bases and at J to 5 bases, leaving 6 bases not matched to a gene. The length of the CDR3 is 16 residues. Germline CDR1 is SGHRS and CDR2 is YFSETQ. CDR3: CASSLSRTGGTGELFF. For the CDR3, the DNA is TGCGCCAGCAGCTTAAGCCGGACAGGGGGTACCGGGGAGCTGTTTTTT.

The genes are TRBV9 and TRBJ2-5; TRBD1 agrees at 9 bases. The V gene end was trimmed by 4 bases and the J gene end by 9 bases; junction bases not matched to a gene: 10. This CDR3 has 14 amino acids. Germline V CDR1 and CDR2: SGDLS, YYNGEE. CDR3 bases: TGTGCCAGCAGCACCGGACAGGGGCCCACGGCCCAGTACTTC. Protein: CASSTGQGPTAQYF.

This clone was seen just once. The V call is TRBV19, the J call TRBJ2-7; TRBD2 aligns across 8 bases. Germline assignment: CDR1 LNHDA and CDR2 SQIVND (reference sequence). This CDR3 is 15 amino acids long. The trim removed 3 bases at V and 1 base at J, leaving 5 bases unmatched. The CDR3 is CASSISGGGSYEQYF. The DNA of the CDR3 is TGTGCCAGTAGTATCTCCGGGGGGGGATCCTACGAGCAGTACTTC.

This chain uses TRBV7-2 with TRBJ1-1; tentatively, D is TRBD1 (5 bases). The CDR3 length is 15 residues. The germline gives CDR1 SGHTA, CDR2 FQGNSA. V lost 6 bases and J lost 4, with 18 bases in between. The CDR3 DNA sequence: TGTGCCAGCAGTTTAACAGGTAGCTTGGGCACTGAAGCTTTCTTT. The encoded protein is CASSLTGSLGTEAFF.

This chain links TRBV2 with TRBJ2-7; 8 nucleotides align to TRBD2. The CDR3 has 16 residues. Trimming cost V 10 bases and J 4 bases; bases outside gene matches: 18. CDR1 and CDR2 (germline): SNHLY, FYNNEI. This CDR3 is CAKKGFGSGGFYEQYV. The DNA of the CDR3 is TGTGCCAAGAAAGGGTTCGGAAGCGGGGGTTTTTACGAGCAGTACGTC.

This clone was observed a handful of times. The chain couples TRBV7-9 to TRBJ2-5; D might be TRBD1 (6 bases). CDR3 length equals 16 residues. The germline V gene has CDR1 SEHNR and CDR2 FQNEAQ (reference sequence). With 2 bases removed from V and 5 bases from J, the gap between germline ends came to 18 bases. CDR3: CASSLRGMGAGETQYF. DNA for the CDR3: TGTGCCAGCAGCTTAAGGGGGATGGGTGCCGGTGAGACCCAGTACTTC.

This sequence joins TRBV14 and TRBJ2-2, with unresolved D. The ends were cut back, 5 bases at V and 7 bases at J, with 5 bases in the middle. Looked up from germline, CDR1 is SGHDN and CDR2 is FVKESK. The CDR3 runs 11 residues. CDR3: CASSGLGELFF. CDR3 sequence (DNA): TGTGCCAGCAGCGGGCTCGGGGAGCTGTTTTTT.

The chain employs TRBV6-4 and TRBJ2-2, with 10 nucleotides matching TRBD1. V shed 4 bases and J 3 bases; nucleotides not matched to a gene: 5. The germline V gene encodes CDR1 MRHNA and CDR2 SNTAGT. The CDR3 spans 16 residues. CDR3 DNA: TGTGCCAGCAGTGCGGACAGGGGGGTTCACACCGGGGAGCTGTTTTTT. Its protein is CASSADRGVHTGELFF.

This clone has more than one count but fewer than ten. J is TRBJ1-1 and V is TRBV6-5, with D possibly being TRBD1 (6 bases). From germline, CDR1 is MNHEY and CDR2 SVGAGI. Trimming took 1 base from V and 7 from J, leaving 10 bases between them. The CDR3 length is 13 residues. The CDR3 nucleotides are TGTGCCAGCAGTTACTACAGGGTTGGTGAAGCTTTCTTT. This translates into CASSYYRVGEAFF.

This clone was seen a few times. The J gene is TRBJ1-2, the V gene TRBV5-1; D is uncertain. Germline values: CDR1 SGHRS, CDR2 YFSETQ. CDR3 length: 17 residues. V was shortened by 0 bases and J by 5 bases, with 20 bases between the two germline ends. CDR3 sequence: CASSLGGLGEHAYGYTF. DNA for the CDR3: TGCGCCAGCAGCTTGGGAGGGTTGGGCGAACACGCGTATGGCTACACCTTC. The full variable domain, completed using reference TRBV5-1 and TRBJ1-2, is KAGVTQTPRYLIKTRGQQVTLSCSPISGHRSVSWYQQTPGQGLQFLFEYFSETQRNKGNFPGRFSGRQFSNSRSEMNVSTLELGDSALYLCASSLGGLGEHAYGYTFGSGTRLTVV.

The chain employs TRBV7-9 and TRBJ2-1; D might be TRBD2 (5 bases). Trimming took off 5 bases at V and 6 bases at J, with 5 bases between the two ends. CDR1 is SEHNR and CDR2 is FQNEAQ in the germline V gene (reference sequence). The CDR3 runs to 11 residues. The CDR3 region has the DNA TGTGCCAGCAGCGAGGGCAATGAGCAGTTCTTC. Its translation is CASSEGNEQFF.

Worth noting for this clone: Mismatch with germline at one junction end may stem from a read error. V gene TRBV28 combines with J gene TRBJ2-5; D perhaps matches TRBD1 (6 bases). CDR1 and CDR2 (germline): MDHEN, SYDVKM. The CDR3 runs 14 residues. CDR3 bases: TGTGCCAGCAGTTTAACACAGGGCCAAGGGACCCAGTACTTC. This encodes CASSLTQGQGTQYF.

This sequence joins TRBV29-1 and TRBJ1-4, with 8 bases lining up with TRBD1. Germline V CDR1 and CDR2: SQVTM, ANQGSEA. The junction had 2 bases not matched to a gene; V was cut back by 3 bases and J by 5 bases. CDR3 length: 13 residues. The CDR3 is CSVEWTGNEKLFF. CDR3 nucleotide sequence: TGCAGCGTTGAGTGGACAGGGAATGAAAAACTGTTTTTT.

This chain connects TRBV9 to TRBJ2-2; D gene ambiguous. The CDR3 extends over 12 amino acids. V shed 0 bases and J shed 7 bases, with 4 bases lying between them. Germline CDR1 reads SGDLS; CDR2 reads YYNGEE. The CDR3 nucleotides read TGTGCCAGCAGCGTAGAACTCGGGGAGCTGTTTTTT. Translating gives CASSVELGELFF.

The rearrangement links TRBV5-1 to TRBJ2-3; D is possibly TRBD1 (6 bases). The CDR3 sequence is 17 residues long. Germline V gives CDR1 SGHRS, CDR2 YFSETQ. Trimming took 3 bases from V and 2 from J, leaving 19 bases between them. The CDR3 loop is CASSSGMGAASTDTQYF. Written as DNA, the CDR3 is TGCGCCAGCAGCTCAGGTATGGGGGCGGCCTCCACAGATACGCAGTATTTT.

The V gene is TRBV11-1, the J gene TRBJ2-2; D remains unclear. V lost 4 bases to trimming and J lost 4 bases, with 10 bases between them. Germline CDR1 SGHAT, CDR2 FQDESV (reference sequence). The CDR3 runs to 14 residues. CDR3 protein: CASSSVVGTGELFF. The DNA for the CDR3 is TGTGCCAGCAGCTCCGTAGTTGGCACCGGGGAGCTGTTTTTT.

This clone occurred once. The chain couples TRBV6-6 to TRBJ1-5; 7 bases map to TRBD1. Losses at the gene ends were 2 bases for V and 2 bases for J; bases not matched to a gene: 3. The CDR3 runs to 15 residues. CDR1 is MNHNY and CDR2 is SVGAGI in the germline V gene (reference sequence). The CDR3 here is CASSYQGTGNQPQHF. The CDR3, as DNA: TGTGCCAGCAGTTACCAGGGGACAGGCAATCAGCCCCAGCATTTT.

In this sample, this clone turned up a few times. This rearrangement joins TRBV9 to TRBJ1-1; 7 bases line up with TRBD1. The CDR3 is made up of 16 amino acids. Germline CDR1 reads SGDLS; CDR2 reads YYNGEE. Trimming removed 0 bases from V and 4 bases from J; junction bases left unmatched: 9. The CDR3, as DNA: TGTGCCAGCAGCGTAGAAGGGGGCGAAAGATCCACTGAAGCTTTCTTT. Amino acid sequence: CASSVEGGERSTEAFF.

The chain uses TRBV6-2 or TRBV6-3 and TRBJ2-1, with 7 bases that match TRBD1. V lost 2 bases and J lost 3; bases outside the gene matches: 1. CDR1 is MNHEY, CDR2 SVGEGT, per germline. This CDR3 comprises 14 residues. CDR3 in amino acids: CASSYDRDYNEQFF. The CDR3, as DNA: TGTGCCAGCAGTTACGACAGGGACTACAATGAGCAGTTCTTC.

V gene TRBV30 combines with J gene TRBJ1-2, with D hard to call. The CDR3 length is 13 residues. Trimming removed 4 bases at V and 3 bases at J, with 12 bases between. Germline V gene sequence: CDR1 GTSNPN, CDR2 SVGIG (reference sequence). CDR3 sequence reads: CAWITVADYGYTF. Written as DNA, the CDR3 is TGTGCCTGGATCACGGTGGCGGACTATGGCTACACCTTC.

This clone came up a few times. The V call is TRBV9, the J call TRBJ1-1, with 9 nucleotides matching TRBD1. Germline V CDR1 and CDR2: SGDLS, YYNGEE. Trimming cost V 3 bases and J 0 bases; bases outside gene matches: 12. The CDR3 sequence is 18 residues long. This CDR3 is CASSAFSTGQGLNTEAFF. The DNA of the CDR3 is TGTGCCAGCAGCGCCTTCTCAACGGGACAGGGCTTGAACACTGAAGCTTTCTTT.

The chain joins TRBV28 to TRBJ2-6, with 11 bases that match TRBD2. Germline V CDR1 and CDR2: MDHEN, SYDVKM. The junction had 15 bases not matched to a gene; V was cut back by 7 bases and J by 4 bases. CDR3 length: 19 amino acids. The CDR3 reads CASTPWGSGGADGANVLTF. The CDR3 DNA follows: TGTGCCAGCACCCCATGGGGTAGCGGGGGGGCCGACGGGGCCAACGTCCTGACTTTC.

This clone was seen more than once but under ten times. J is TRBJ2-3 and V is TRBV27; 12 nucleotides line up with TRBD2. The germline V gene encodes CDR1 MNHEY and CDR2 SMNVEV (reference sequence). Germline trimming cut 5 bases from V and 2 bases from J; bases unmatched to any gene: 11. The CDR3 is made up of 18 amino acids. Here the CDR3 reads CASSPNLGTSGFTDTQYF. CDR3 nucleotide sequence: TGTGCCAGCAGTCCGAACCTAGGGACTAGCGGGTTCACAGATACGCAGTATTTT.

V and J are TRBV24-1 and TRBJ2-2; TRBD1 is a possible D gene (5 bases). The CDR3 spans 15 residues. Germline CDR1 is KGHDR and CDR2 is SFDVKD. V was cut by 4 bases and J by 4 bases, with 12 bases left in between. The CDR3 loop is CATSESGWSTGELFF. Here the CDR3 DNA reads TGTGCCACCAGTGAATCAGGGTGGAGCACCGGGGAGCTGTTTTTT.